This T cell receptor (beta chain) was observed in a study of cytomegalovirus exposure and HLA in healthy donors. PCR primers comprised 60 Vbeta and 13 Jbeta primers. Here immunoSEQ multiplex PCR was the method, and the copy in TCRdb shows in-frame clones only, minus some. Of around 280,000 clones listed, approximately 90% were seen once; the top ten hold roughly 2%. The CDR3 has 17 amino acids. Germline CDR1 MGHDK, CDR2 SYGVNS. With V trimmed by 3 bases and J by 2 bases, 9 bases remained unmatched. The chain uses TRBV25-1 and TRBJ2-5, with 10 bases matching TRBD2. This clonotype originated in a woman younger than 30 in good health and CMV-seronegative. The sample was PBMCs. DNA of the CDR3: TGTGCCAGCAGTGAGGCCCTAGCGGGGGCCCGACAAGAGACCCAGTACTTC. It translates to CASSEALAGARQETQYF.